This is a list of T cell receptor beta chains from one sample in a study of CD8+ T cells in alopecia areata. Assay used: immunoSEQ multiplex PCR; TCRdb lists only in-frame clones, some missing. The table records around 210,000 clones, 56% of them present only once. What was sequenced was CD8+ T cells sorted from blood. These receptors were obtained from a human donor in good health. CDR3s include the opening cysteine and the closing phenylalanine or tryptophan. D genes are given only for firm matches. Rows give clone size only sometimes, using once, few, many, or a class for an expanded clone.

>-|TRBJ1-5|TRBV27|-
TGTGCCAGCAATAGGGGCCCCGGTCAGCCCCAGCATTTT
CASNRGPGQPQHF
>-|TRBJ2-6|TRBV6-5|-
TGTGCCAGCAGTTCCCCCGGATCCAACGTCCTGACTTTC
CASSSPGSNVLTF
>few|TRBJ1-2|TRBV5-1|-
TGCGCCAGCAGCTTGCATCCAGATGGGGACTATGGCTACACCTTC
CASSLHPDGDYGYTF
>few|TRBJ2-7|TRBV29-1|-
TGCAGCGTTGGGGCCGGGAGCTCCTACGAGCAGTACTTC
CSVGAGSSYEQYF
>-|TRBJ2-5|TRBV27|-
TGTGCCAGCAGTCCACTAGGCAAAGAGACCCAGTACTTC
CASSPLGKETQYF
>-|TRBJ1-1|TRBV9|-
TGTGCCAGCAGCGTAGAGGTAAACACTGAAGCTTTCTTT
CASSVEVNTEAFF
>-|TRBJ1-1|TRBV13|TRBD1
TGTGCCAGCAGCTCCGGACAGGGGGCAAGGACTGAAGCTTTCTTT
CASSSGQGARTEAFF
>-|TRBJ1-1|TRBV19|-
TGTGCCAGTACCCTGGGGGTGATGAACACTGAAGCTTTCTTT
CASTLGVMNTEAFF
>-|TRBJ1-6|TRBV27|-
TGTGCCAGCAGTTTAAGACCGGACAAGGGTTCACCCCTCCACTTT
CASSLRPDKGSPLHF
>once|TRBJ1-1|TRBV15|-
TGTGCCACCAGCCTAGAAGGGGACACTGAAGCTTTCTTT
CATSLEGDTEAFF
>-|TRBJ1-6|TRBV7-6|-
TGTGCCAGCAAAGGTTCCGGGGGGAATTCACCCCTCCACTTT
CASKGSGGNSPLHF
>-|TRBJ2-7|TRBV6-1|-
TGTGCCGGTACCGTCGGGAACGAGCAGTACTTC
CAGTVGNEQYF
>-|TRBJ1-2|TRBV27|-
TGTGCCAGCAGGTCGGACAGAGCGAGCTACACCTTC
CASRSDRASYTF
>few|TRBJ2-2|TRBV13|-
TGTGCCAGCAGCTTTAACACCGGGGAGCTGTTTTTT
CASSFNTGELFF
>-|TRBJ2-7|TRBV13|TRBD2
TGTGCCAGCAGCTTAAGGGGCGACGGGAGGGAGCAGTACTTC
CASSLRGDGREQYF
>-|TRBJ2-3|TRBV10-3|TRBD2
TGTGCCATCAGCTTAGCGGGGGGGCCCACAGATACGCAGTATTTT
CAISLAGGPTDTQYF
>once|TRBJ2-5|TRBV5-6|-
TGTGCCAGCAGCTTAACGGAAGAGACCCAGTACTTC
CASSLTEETQYF
>-|TRBJ1-2|TRBV6-1|TRBD1
TGTGCCAGCAGTGAGACAGGGCGAGGGGTGGACTTC
CASSETGRGVDF
>-|TRBJ2-7|TRBV6-6|-
TGTGCCAGCAGTTACCCCAGGCTTGACGACGAGCAGTACTTC
CASSYPRLDDEQYF
>-|TRBJ1-4|TRBV11-2|-
TGTGCCAGCAGCTCGTACGAAGCAGGGCTAGATAATGAAAAACTGTTTTTT
CASSSYEAGLDNEKLFF
>-|TRBJ2-3|TRBV7-9|-
TGTGCCAGCAGCTTCGGGAGCACAGATACGCAGTATTTT
CASSFGSTDTQYF
>-|TRBJ2-5|TRBV29-1|TRBD1
TGCAGCGCCTCTACAGGGGGCGGTGGAGAGACCCAGTACTTC
CSASTGGGGETQYF
>-|TRBJ2-1|TRBV23-1|TRBD1
TGCGCCAGCAGTCAACCAATCAGGGACAGGGGAAGCCATGAGCAGTTCTTC
CASSQPIRDRGSHEQFF
>few|TRBJ2-4|TRBV7-2|-
TGTGCCAGCAGTTCCCCCTTCGAGGGACTCCTTAAAAACATTCAGTACTTC
CASSSPFEGLLKNIQYF
>-|TRBJ1-1|TRBV30|TRBD1
TGTGCCTGGAGTGTCGGACAGGGGAGGAACACTGAAGCTTTCTTT
CAWSVGQGRNTEAFF
>few|TRBJ2-1|TRBV29-1|TRBD1
TGCAGCACAACCGGGACAGGCTCCTACAATGAGCAGTTCTTC
CSTTGTGSYNEQFF
>-|TRBJ2-5|TRBV12-5|TRBD1
TGTGCTAGTGGTTGGGACAGCAAATCACAAGAGACCCAGTACTTC
CASGWDSKSQETQYF